This entry lists 8 T cell receptor beta chains sequenced from one sample in a study of CD8+CD57+ T cells in acquired aplastic anemia. Genomic DNA, the template, was used for profiling of the TCR beta VDJ and CDR3. TCRdb passed the reads through MiXCR, listing each CDR3 protein once. The sample carries about 150,000 distinct CDR3 sequences, roughly 54% recorded once. In patients chosen for sequencing, flow cytometry had shown CD8+CD57+ cell expansion. The sequenced material came from sorted CD4+, CD8+, or CD8+CD57+ T cells (not recorded which) from PBMCs. The source of these receptors is a human donor with aplastic anemia.

Here the CDR3 DNA reads TGTGCCAGCAGCTTGACGACTAGCGGGGGGGCAAGAGCGGGCGAGCAGTACTTC. This translates into CASSLTTSGGARAGEQYF. The gene calls are TRBV7-3 and TRBJ2-7, with 14 bases fitting TRBD2. The CDR3 is 18 residues long. The germline V gene has CDR1 SGHTA and CDR2 FQGTGA. The V gene end was trimmed by 3 bases and the J gene end by 6 bases; junction bases not matched to a gene: 13.

V gene TRBV19 combines with J gene TRBJ1-5; D is unresolved. In germline, CDR1 is LNHDA, CDR2 SQIVND (reference sequence). Trimming left V 7 bases short and J 0 bases short, with 10 bases between. CDR3 length: 14 residues. CDR3 sequence (DNA): TGTGCCAGTAACCATCTTAATAGCAATCAGCCCCAGCATTTT. Its translation is CASNHLNSNQPQHF.

This clonotype was seen repeatedly, ten times or more. The rearrangement uses TRBV11-2 and TRBJ2-7, with D unresolved. CDR3 length: 12 amino acids. CDR1 and CDR2 from the germline V gene are SGHAT and FQNNGV. Trimming took off 5 bases at V and 2 bases at J, with 7 bases between the two ends. CDR3: CASSHGAYEQYF. CDR3 nucleotides: TGTGCCAGCAGCCATGGGGCCTACGAGCAGTACTTC.

This clonotype occurred many times. This chain uses TRBV7-9 with TRBJ1-5, with unresolved D. The ends were cut back, 0 bases at V and 7 bases at J, with 7 bases in the middle. Germline V gene lookup returns CDR1 SEHNR and CDR2 FQNEAQ (reference sequence). This CDR3 is built from 13 residues. The CDR3 DNA is TGTGCCAGCAGCTTAGCCCGTGACCAGCCCCAGCATTTT. Amino acid sequence: CASSLARDQPQHF.

This clonotype was seen a handful of times. The chain has TRBV7-2 and TRBJ2-1; no reliable D call. Germline V gene sequence: CDR1 SGHTA, CDR2 FQGNSA. The CDR3 runs 13 residues. The V and J ends lost 5 bases and 10 bases respectively, with 15 bases between them. CDR3 residues: CASSRTVALEQFF. CDR3 bases: TGTGCCAGCAGCCGGACGGTCGCGCTCGAGCAGTTCTTC.

The count of this clonotype is one. The rearrangement uses TRBV5-6 and TRBJ1-1; D not certain. Per the germline V gene, CDR1 is SGHDT and CDR2 is YYEEEE. Trimming cost V 2 bases and J 0 bases, with 8 bases left between them. CDR3 length: 14 amino acids. This CDR3 is CASSLSRLNTEAFF. The DNA of the CDR3 is TGTGCCAGCAGCTTATCCAGATTGAACACTGAAGCTTTCTTT.

This clonotype was observed a handful of times. This sequence joins TRBV29-1 and TRBJ2-3; TRBD2 agrees at 7 bases. Per the germline V gene, CDR1 is SQVTM and CDR2 is ANQGSEA. The CDR3 runs to 13 residues. With V trimmed by 4 bases and J by 3 bases, 4 bases remained unmatched. CDR3 amino acids: CSVVDGGTDTQYF. The CDR3 DNA sequence: TGCAGCGTTGTTGACGGGGGGACAGATACGCAGTATTTT.

This clonotype appeared a few times. V is TRBV7-9 and J is TRBJ1-2; D not certain. V shed 1 base and J shed 4 bases, with 13 bases lying between them. Germline V gene data show CDR1 as SEHNR and CDR2 as FQNEAQ (reference sequence). This CDR3 has 15 amino acids. CDR3 nucleotide sequence: TGTGCCAGCAGCTTAGGGATTGCGGGGTTCTATGGCTACACCTTC. Its protein is CASSLGIAGFYGYTF.